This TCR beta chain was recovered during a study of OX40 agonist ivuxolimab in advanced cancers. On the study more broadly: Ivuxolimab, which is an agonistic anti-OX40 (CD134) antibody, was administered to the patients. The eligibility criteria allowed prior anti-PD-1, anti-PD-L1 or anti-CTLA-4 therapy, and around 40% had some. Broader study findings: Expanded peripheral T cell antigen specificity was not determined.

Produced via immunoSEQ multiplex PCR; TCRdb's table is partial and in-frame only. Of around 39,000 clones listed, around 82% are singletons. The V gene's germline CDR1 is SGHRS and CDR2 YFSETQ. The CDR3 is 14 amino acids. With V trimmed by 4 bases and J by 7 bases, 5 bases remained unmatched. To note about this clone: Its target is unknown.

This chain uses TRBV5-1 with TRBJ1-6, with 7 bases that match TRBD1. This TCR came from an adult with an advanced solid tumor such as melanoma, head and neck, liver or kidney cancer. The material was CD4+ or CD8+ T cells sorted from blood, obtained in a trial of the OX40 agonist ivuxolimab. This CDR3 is CASSIDRVNSPLHF. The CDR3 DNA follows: TGCGCCAGCAGCATCGACAGGGTGAATTCACCCCTCCACTTT.